What follows is one T cell receptor beta chain and its context. Its antigen remains unknown. As every portion of the isolated RNA was reverse transcribed, the sequencing read expressed TCRB transcripts. Measured with immunoSEQ multiplex PCR; TCRdb has only the in-frame clones, and not every one. The sample consists of about 350,000 clones, around 20% of them appearing once. CDR1 and CDR2 (germline): SGHDT, YYEEEE. The CDR3 totals 11 residues. Trimming removed 2 bases at V and 6 bases at J, with 5 bases between. This entry belongs to a study of beta chain features in type 1 diabetes. Findings of the study overall: Type 1 diabetes patients had TCRB CDR3s that were shorter (moderately but significantly so) in all four CD4+ subsets.

Each donor gave one heparinised blood draw averaging around 120 mL. Sorting that relied on CD45RO/CCR7/CD25/CD127/CD95/CD27 yielded CD4+ naive, central memory, regulatory and stem cell-like memory cells. Purity exceeding 95% was reached by all sorted populations. J is TRBJ1-1 and V is TRBV5-6; D gene uncertain. The sample comprised naive CD4+ T cells from blood. The TCR sequence derives from a woman between 18 and 29 years old in good health. The CDR3 loop is CASSFRSEAFF. The CDR3 DNA reads TGTGCCAGCAGCTTTAGATCTGAAGCTTTCTTT. Combining the CDR3 with reference TRBV5-6 and TRBJ1-1 gives the whole variable domain DAGVTQSPTHLIKTRGQQVTLRCSPKSGHDTVSWYQQALGQGPQFIFQYYEEEERQRGNFPDRFSGHQFPNYSSELNVNALLLGDSALYLCASSFRSEAFFGQGTRLTVV.